Relative to its sample, the clone carrying this TCR beta chain is medium-sized. The antigen remains unidentified. From pooled CD4+ and CD8+ T cells, anti-CD45RA microbeads isolated naive plus transitional cells. T cell subsets were isolated with magnetic beads coated with subset-specific monoclonal antibodies. Semiquantitative ARM-PCR amplified T cell receptor alpha and beta CDR3 regions from mRNA. Exponential amplification used communal superprimers after tagged nested gene-specific primers in ARM-PCR. TCRdb called the multiplex PCR reads again in MiXCR, with one record for every CDR3 protein. The table shows roughly 7,400 distinct CDR3 sequences, with about two thirds occurring only once. The data belong to a study of relationships among human T cell subsets. This CDR3 is built from 13 residues. CDR1 and CDR2 (germline): ENHRY, SYGVKD. V was trimmed by 3 bases and J by 1 base, leaving 6 bases between them.

General observations from the study: Regulatory and Th2 subsets had few clones over 100 reads, unlike CD8+ cytotoxic cells. Many CDR3s were shared across Th1, Th2 and regulatory subsets.

The source of this sequence is a man aged 40-55 years in good health. This chain joins TRBV10-3 and TRBJ1-1; D is unresolved. What was sequenced was naive and transitional (CD45RA+) T cells sorted from blood. The chain's CDR3 is CAISDRWNTEAFF. The CDR3 coding sequence is TGTGCCATCAGTGACAGGTGGAACACTGAAGCTTTCTTT.